This T cell receptor (beta chain) was retrieved from a study of blood T cell repertoires in COVID-19. About the research overall: The cDNA or gDNA used as material had been derived from T cells, B-cell-depleted T cells, or PBMCs.

Some clones are missing from TCRdb's copy, which holds only in-frame ones; the method was immunoSEQ multiplex PCR. Here the sample spans about 130,000 clones, roughly 91% being singletons. Germline V lookup: CDR1 SGHNT, CDR2 YENEEA. V lost 1 base to trimming and J lost 7 bases, with 11 bases between them. This CDR3 is built from 15 residues. In Seattle, patients joined the study during active infection and were tracked longitudinally. This receptor was obtained from a man in his sixties with COVID-19, enrolled during active disease. The chain has TRBV11-3 and TRBJ1-6, with D uncertain. The sequencing sample was made of peripheral blood. CDR3 nucleotides: TGTGCCAGCAGCTTAGGAGCTGGGGAGAATTCACCCCTCCACTTT. It translates to CASSLGAGENSPLHF.